The 28 T cell receptor beta chains reported below all come from one sample, sequenced in a study of blood T cell repertoires in COVID-19. TCRdb keeps only in-frame clones here, not all; method: immunoSEQ multiplex PCR. This table holds under 150,000 clones, around nine tenths found once. The sample consisted of peripheral blood. These receptors were taken from a man aged 45-65 years with active or convalescent COVID-19.

The chain joins TRBV18 to TRBJ2-3, with 8 nucleotides matching TRBD1. V lost 4 bases, J lost 1 base, and 4 bases stayed unmatched. The CDR3 consists of 15 residues. Per the germline V gene, CDR1 is KGHSH and CDR2 is LQKENI. The CDR3 DNA sequence: TGTGCCAGCTCACGTAGGACAGGGCGCACAGATACGCAGTATTTT. Protein sequence: CASSRRTGRTDTQYF. Complete variable domain (other parts from reference TRBV18 and TRBJ2-3): NAGVMQNPRHLVRRRGQEARLRCSPMKGHSHVYWYRQLPEEGLKFMVYLQKENIIDESGMPKERFSAEFPKEGPSILRIQQVVRGDSAAYFCASSRRTGRTDTQYFGPGTRLTVL.

J is TRBJ1-2 and V is TRBV6-5, with D unclear. Per the germline V gene, CDR1 is MNHEY and CDR2 is SVGAGI. This CDR3 comprises 12 residues. With 4 bases removed from V and 2 bases from J, the gap between germline ends came to 5 bases. The CDR3 is CASSSQNYGYTF. The DNA of the CDR3 is TGTGCCAGCAGTTCACAAAACTATGGCTACACCTTC.

The V and J genes are TRBV5-1 and TRBJ2-3; 11 nucleotides match TRBD2. Germline V gives CDR1 SGHRS, CDR2 YFSETQ. CDR3 size: 15 residues. Losses at the gene ends were 5 bases for V and 5 bases for J; bases not matched to a gene: 7. The CDR3 nucleotides are TGCGCCAGCAGTAGCGGGAGGGCCCGGGGAGATACGCAGTATTTT. Translated: CASSSGRARGDTQYF.

This chain uses TRBV6-5 with TRBJ1-2; D is uncertain. V dropped 0 bases and J dropped 7 bases, with 9 bases sitting between them. CDR1 and CDR2 from the germline V gene are MNHEY and SVGAGI. The CDR3 runs to 13 residues. The CDR3 DNA reads as TGTGCCAGCAGTTACTCTACAGCGGGTGGCTACACCTTC. Encoded protein: CASSYSTAGGYTF.

The chain recombines TRBV25-1 with TRBJ2-1; no firm D call. V was trimmed by 3 bases and J by 6 bases, leaving 12 bases between them. Germline V CDR1 and CDR2: MGHDK, SYGVNS. This CDR3 contains 14 residues. In nucleotides, the CDR3 is TGTGCCAGCAGTGACACGGCTAGACGCAATGAGCAGTTCTTC. This sequence encodes CASSDTARRNEQFF.

The chain couples TRBV18 to TRBJ2-4; TRBD1 agrees at 7 bases. Germline V gene sequence: CDR1 KGHSH, CDR2 LQKENI. This CDR3 region has 12 residues. V lost 0 bases to trimming and J lost 15 bases; unmatched junction nucleotides: 5. As DNA, the CDR3 is TGTGCCAGCTCACCACCGCTGGGACAGTGGTACTTC. As protein: CASSPPLGQWYF.

The chain recombines TRBV27 with TRBJ1-1; TRBD1 matches at 7 bases. Trimming removed 5 bases from V and 11 bases from J; junction bases left unmatched: 8. Germline CDR1 reads MNHEY; CDR2 reads SMNVEV (reference sequence). The length of the CDR3 is 12 residues. CDR3 in amino acids: CASSPLTGLAFF. CDR3 bases: TGTGCCAGCAGTCCCTTGACAGGGTTGGCTTTCTTT.

This clone was observed a single time. The rearrangement links TRBV6-2 or TRBV6-3 to TRBJ2-3; weak D call: TRBD2 (6 bases). This CDR3 is 11 amino acids long. V shed 4 bases and J shed 15 bases, with 14 bases lying between them. The germline gives CDR1 MNHEY, CDR2 SVGEGT. CDR3 amino acids: CASSFPGTVYF. Here the CDR3 DNA reads TGTGCCAGCAGTTTCCCCGGGACTGTCTATTTT.

The genes are TRBV4-2 and TRBJ2-1; the D gene is possibly TRBD2 (6 bases). The CDR3 is 15 residues long. Trimming took 3 bases from V and 0 from J, leaving 9 bases between them. CDR1 is LGHNA and CDR2 is YNFKEQ in the germline V gene. The CDR3 is CASSHGSRSYNEQFF. The CDR3 nucleotides are TGTGCCAGCAGCCACGGGAGCCGCTCCTACAATGAGCAGTTCTTC.

V gene TRBV7-3 combines with J gene TRBJ2-7, with D perhaps matching TRBD2 (6 bases). There are 13 residues in the CDR3. Germline V lookup: CDR1 SGHTA, CDR2 FQGTGA. Trimming took off 5 bases at V and 6 bases at J, with 14 bases between the two ends. The CDR3 loop is CASSPGTGGEQYF. The CDR3 nucleotides read TGTGCCAGCAGCCCTGGGACTGGGGGCGAGCAGTACTTC.

The J gene is TRBJ2-5, the V gene TRBV5-4, with a possible D match to TRBD1 (7 bases). The CDR3 consists of 13 residues. Trimming left V 3 bases short and J 3 bases short, with 9 bases between. Germline assignment: CDR1 SGHNT and CDR2 YYREEE (reference sequence). The CDR3 DNA is TGTGCCAGCAGCTCCAGGGGGGAAGAGACCCAGTACTTC. This gives the protein CASSSRGEETQYF.

As for this clone: The same CDR3 also results from other DNA sequences found in this sample. V usage is TRBV7-2 and J usage is TRBJ1-5; D gene unclear. Trimming removed 1 base at V and 0 bases at J, with 7 bases between. CDR1 and CDR2 from the germline V gene are SGHTA and FQGNSA. The CDR3 length is 15 residues. The CDR3 sequence is CASSLGRGSNQPQHF. DNA for the CDR3: TGTGCCAGCAGCTTAGGACGGGGTAGCAATCAGCCCCAGCATTTT.

As for this clone: One junction end disagrees with the germline gene, perhaps due to a read error. The J gene is TRBJ2-2, the V gene TRBV9, with 9 bases aligning to TRBD2. The length of the CDR3 is 16 residues. Per the germline V gene, CDR1 is SGDLS and CDR2 is YYNGEE. The CDR3 region has the DNA TGTGCCAGCAGCGGTGTCGGACTAGCGAAAACCGGGGAGCTGTTTTTT. This codes for CASSGVGLAKTGELFF.

The chain recombines TRBV10-3 with TRBJ1-3; no clear D. This CDR3 is built from 15 residues. Germline V lookup: CDR1 ENHRY, CDR2 SYGVKD. Trimming pared 2 bases from V and 0 bases from J, leaving 8 bases between. As DNA, the CDR3 is TGTGCCATCAGTGAGGAGGGTAACTCTGGAAACACCATATATTTT. The encoded protein is CAISEEGNSGNTIYF.

The chain couples TRBV15 to TRBJ2-7; weak D call: TRBD2 (5 bases). V lost 6 bases to trimming and J lost 1 base, with 10 bases between them. Germline V lookup: CDR1 LNHNV, CDR2 YYDKDF (reference sequence). The CDR3 loop spans 13 amino acids. The CDR3 region has the DNA TGTGCCACCAGTCGGGGAGTATCCTACGAGCAGTACTTC. Protein: CATSRGVSYEQYF.

The chain carries TRBV29-1 and TRBJ2-7; 12 bases agree with TRBD1. J was trimmed by 7 bases and V by 2 bases; bases with no gene match: 6. This CDR3 comprises 14 residues. CDR1 and CDR2 (germline): SQVTM, ANQGSEA. CDR3 nucleotide sequence: TGCAGCGTTGAACGGGGACAGGGGGCGAGGGAGCAGTACTTC. Translated, it gives CSVERGQGAREQYF.

V and J are TRBV28 and TRBJ1-2, with 10 bases lining up with TRBD1. The CDR3 loop spans 15 amino acids. Germline assignment: CDR1 MDHEN and CDR2 SYDVKM. V lost 5 bases, J lost 7 bases, and 10 bases stayed unmatched. This CDR3 is CASSQADRGFSGYTF. The CDR3, as DNA: TGTGCCAGCAGTCAGGCGGACAGGGGGTTTAGTGGCTACACCTTC.

This chain connects TRBV3-1 (or the pseudogene TRBV3-2) to TRBJ1-5; perhaps TRBD1 as D (5 bases). This CDR3 is 16 amino acids long. V was shortened by 0 bases and J by 6 bases, with 15 bases between the two germline ends. CDR1 is LGHDT and CDR2 is YNNKEL in the germline V gene (reference sequence). This chain's CDR3 is CASSQDLIGGTQPQHF. CDR3 coding DNA: TGTGCCAGCAGCCAAGATCTAATCGGGGGAACTCAGCCCCAGCATTTT.

The genes are TRBV12-3 or TRBV12-4 and TRBJ1-5, with TRBD1 matching over 7 bases. The CDR3 covers 13 residues. Unmatched junction bases numbered 3, after V lost 6 bases and J lost 4 bases. CDR3 sequence (DNA): TGTGCCAGCAGCGGGACAGATAATCAGCCCCAGCATTTT. It codes for CASSGTDNQPQHF.

The DNA of the CDR3 is TGTGCCAGCTCACCCACAGGGGGCGATTACTATGGCTACACCTTC. Its protein is CASSPTGGDYYGYTF. The chain employs TRBV18 and TRBJ1-2, with 9 positions matching TRBD1. Germline trimming cut 3 bases from V and 3 bases from J; bases unmatched to any gene: 5. Germline loops: CDR1 KGHSH, CDR2 LQKENI. The CDR3 is 15 residues long.

The chain links TRBV5-1 to TRBJ2-7; 7 nucleotides line up with TRBD1. The V gene end was trimmed by 8 bases and the J gene end by 7 bases; junction bases not matched to a gene: 12. Germline-derived CDR1 and CDR2 are SGHRS and YFSETQ. The CDR3 sequence is 13 residues long. This CDR3 is CARSLGQPREQYF. For the CDR3, the DNA is TGCGCCAGATCACTGGGACAGCCAAGGGAGCAGTACTTC.

The chain links TRBV13 to TRBJ2-7; D perhaps matches TRBD2 (5 bases). CDR1 PRHDT and CDR2 FYEKMQ come from the germline V gene (reference sequence). The CDR3 sequence is 14 residues long. Trimming took off 2 bases at V and 3 bases at J, with 11 bases between the two ends. The CDR3 nucleotides read TGTGCCAGCAGCTTACGAGGGAACATCTACGAGCAGTACTTC. Translation: CASSLRGNIYEQYF.

V is TRBV27 and J is TRBJ1-1; possibly TRBD1 for D (5 bases). The CDR3 loop spans 11 amino acids. Germline V lookup: CDR1 MNHEY, CDR2 SMNVEV (reference sequence). V gave up 5 bases and J gave up 10 bases, with 11 bases separating them. Here the CDR3 DNA reads TGTGCCAGCAGTGGGCGGGGGGGAGCTTTCTTT. Translated: CASSGRGGAFF.

The rearrangement joins TRBV9 to TRBJ2-4, with TRBD2 as a possible D gene (6 bases). V lost 7 bases and J 3 bases, leaving 14 bases between the germline ends. Germline CDR1 reads SGDLS; CDR2 reads YYNGEE. The CDR3 contains 14 residues. In nucleotides, the CDR3 is TGTGCCAGCGCCTGGGGGGACGGCAAAAACATTCAGTACTTC. Its protein is CASAWGDGKNIQYF.

The chain recombines TRBV6-2 or TRBV6-3 with TRBJ1-1; 7 bases are a match to TRBD1. CDR3 length equals 13 residues. Per germline, CDR1 MNHEY and CDR2 SVGEGT. The trim removed 5 bases at V and 4 bases at J, leaving 4 bases unmatched. The CDR3 spells CASSVTGRTEAFF. The CDR3 DNA follows: TGTGCCAGCAGTGTGACAGGGCGCACTGAAGCTTTCTTT.

The V call is TRBV18, the J call TRBJ1-1; D is undetermined. Germline loops: CDR1 KGHSH, CDR2 LQKENI. Trimming cost V 5 bases and J 0 bases, with 10 bases left between them. The CDR3 has 14 amino acids. CDR3 sequence: CASSSRDMNTEAFF. The CDR3 DNA is TGTGCCAGCTCATCCCGGGATATGAACACTGAAGCTTTCTTT.

The V and J genes are TRBV7-9 and TRBJ2-2, with TRBD1 matching over 10 bases. Trimming at V came to 5 bases and at J to 2 bases, leaving 5 bases not matched to a gene. The CDR3 extends over 16 amino acids. Per the germline V gene, CDR1 is SEHNR and CDR2 is FQNEAQ (reference sequence). This CDR3 is CASSGKTGGNTGELFF. The CDR3, as DNA: TGTGCCAGCAGCGGGAAGACAGGGGGCAACACCGGGGAGCTGTTTTTT.

The CDR3 nucleotides read TGTGCCAGCAGCGAAACCGGGACAGGGTCGGTTTTAGGCAAAAACATTCAGTACTTC. Encoded protein: CASSETGTGSVLGKNIQYF. The genes are TRBV7-9 and TRBJ2-4; 9 bases align to TRBD1. Germline lookup yields CDR1 SEHNR and CDR2 FQNEAQ (reference sequence). The CDR3 is 19 residues long. V lost 5 bases to trimming and J lost 3 bases; unmatched junction nucleotides: 17.